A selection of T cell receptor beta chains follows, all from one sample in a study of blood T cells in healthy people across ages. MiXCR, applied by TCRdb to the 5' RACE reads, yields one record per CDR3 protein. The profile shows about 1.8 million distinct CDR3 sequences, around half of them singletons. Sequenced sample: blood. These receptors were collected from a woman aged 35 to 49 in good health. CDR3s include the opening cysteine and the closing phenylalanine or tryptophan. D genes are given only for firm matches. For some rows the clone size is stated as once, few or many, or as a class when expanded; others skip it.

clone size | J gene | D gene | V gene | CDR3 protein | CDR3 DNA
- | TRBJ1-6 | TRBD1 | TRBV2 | CASRQDRGNSPHHF | TGTGCCAGCAGGCAGGACAGGGGTAATTCACCCCACCACTTT
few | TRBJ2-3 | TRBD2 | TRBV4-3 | CASSLQSGGGDTQYF | TGCGCCAGCAGCCTCCAAAGCGGGGGCGGAGATACGCAGTATTTT
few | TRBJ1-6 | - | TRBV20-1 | CSATRQIFNSPLHF | TGCAGTGCAACCCGCCAGATTTTTAATTCACCCCTCCACTTT
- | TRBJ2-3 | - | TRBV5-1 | CASSPDRMPDTQYF | TGCGCCAGCAGCCCCGACAGAATGCCAGATACGCAGTATTTT
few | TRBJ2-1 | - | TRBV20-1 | CSARGGLWNEQFF | TGCAGTGCTAGAGGGGGCCTATGGAATGAGCAGTTCTTC
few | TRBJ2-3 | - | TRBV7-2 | CASSPSDRTDTQYF | TGTGCCAGCAGCCCCTCGGACCGCACAGATACGCAGTATTTT
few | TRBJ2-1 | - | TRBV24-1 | CATSSQSSYNEQFF | TGTGCCACCAGTAGTCAGAGCTCCTACAATGAGCAGTTCTTC
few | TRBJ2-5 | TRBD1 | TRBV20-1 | CSARDLRTGRETQYF | TGCAGTGCTAGAGACCTCCGGACAGGCCGGGAGACCCAGTACTTC
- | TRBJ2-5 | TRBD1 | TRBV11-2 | CASSWGQAPRETQYF | TGTGCCAGCAGCTGGGGACAGGCTCCCCGGGAGACCCAGTACTTC
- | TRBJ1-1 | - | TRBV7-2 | CASSLLGLNPNTEAFF | TGTGCCAGCAGCTTATTGGGACTAAATCCGAACACTGAAGCTTTCTTT
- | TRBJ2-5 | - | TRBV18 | CASSFRVGPETQYF | TGTGCCAGCTCCTTTCGGGTGGGGCCAGAGACCCAGTACTTC
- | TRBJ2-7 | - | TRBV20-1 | CSARSSGGPEQYF | TGCAGTGCTAGAAGTTCAGGGGGGCCCGAGCAGTACTTC
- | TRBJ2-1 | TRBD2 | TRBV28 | CASRELAGGPDEQFF | TGTGCCAGCAGGGAACTAGCGGGGGGGCCTGATGAGCAGTTCTTC
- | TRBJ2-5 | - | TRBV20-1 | CSARDSRIQETQYF | TGCAGTGCTAGAGATTCAAGAATCCAAGAGACCCAGTACTTC
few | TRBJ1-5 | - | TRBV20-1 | CSASRGVGGKGNQPQHF | TGCAGTGCTTCCCGCGGGGTCGGGGGGAAGGGCAATCAGCCCCAGCATTTT
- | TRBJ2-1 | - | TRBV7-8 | CASIFPPYYKEQFF | TGTGCCAGCATCTTCCCCCCTTACTACAAGGAGCAGTTCTTC
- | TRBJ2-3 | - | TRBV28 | CASRNSGRAPDTQYF | TGTGCCAGCAGAAATAGCGGCAGAGCACCAGATACGCAGTATTTT
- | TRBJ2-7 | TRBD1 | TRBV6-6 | CATRPGQGTYEQYF | TGTGCCACCCGACCGGGACAGGGAACCTACGAGCAGTACTTC
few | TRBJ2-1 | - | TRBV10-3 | CAISESRGGYNEQFF | TGTGCCATCAGTGAGTCCAGGGGCGGGTACAATGAGCAGTTCTTC
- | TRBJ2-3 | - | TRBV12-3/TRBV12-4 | CASSFGVSGTETQYF | TGTGCCAGCAGTTTTGGGGTGAGCGGCACAGAGACGCAGTATTTT
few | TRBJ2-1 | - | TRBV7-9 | CASSWGTGNENEQFF | TGTGCCAGCAGCTGGGGAACAGGGAATGAGAATGAGCAGTTCTTC
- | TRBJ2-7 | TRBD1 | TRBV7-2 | CASSETTGTNEQYF | TGTGCCAGCAGTGAGACGACAGGGACCAATGAGCAGTACTTC
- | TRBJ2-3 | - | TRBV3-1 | CASTLTPRAPGTDTQYF | TGTGCCAGCACCCTAACCCCCAGGGCACCAGGCACAGATACGCAGTATTTT
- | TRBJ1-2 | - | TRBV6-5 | CATRTAPVEGYTF | TGTGCCACCAGGACAGCCCCGGTGGAGGGCTACACCTTC
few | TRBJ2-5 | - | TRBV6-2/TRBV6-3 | CASSYSYGETQYF | TGTGCCAGCAGTTACTCATACGGAGAGACCCAGTACTTC
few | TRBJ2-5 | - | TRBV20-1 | CSARPGATETQYF | TGCAGTGCTAGACCGGGGGCGACAGAGACCCAGTACTTC
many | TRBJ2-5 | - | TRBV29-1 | CSVERFGETQYF | TGCAGCGTTGAAAGGTTCGGAGAGACCCAGTACTTC
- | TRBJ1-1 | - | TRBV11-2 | CASTLRGVGNTEAFF | TGTGCCAGCACCCTCCGGGGGGTTGGGAACACTGAAGCTTTCTTT
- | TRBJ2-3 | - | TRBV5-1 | CASSLTGTFSSTDTQYF | TGCGCCAGCAGCTTGACCGGGACATTTTCTAGCACAGATACGCAGTATTTT
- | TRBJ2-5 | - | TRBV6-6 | CASSYVGGPQETQYF | TGTGCCAGCAGTTATGTCGGGGGCCCACAAGAGACCCAGTACTTC
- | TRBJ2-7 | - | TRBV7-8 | CASSLALSTYEQYF | TGTGCCAGCAGCTTAGCGCTCAGTACCTACGAGCAGTACTTC
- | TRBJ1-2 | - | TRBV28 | CASRWAGDYGYTF | TGTGCCAGCAGATGGGCGGGGGACTATGGCTACACCTTC
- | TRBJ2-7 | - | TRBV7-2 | CASRSESSYEQYF | TGTGCCAGCAGGTCAGAAAGCTCCTACGAGCAGTACTTC
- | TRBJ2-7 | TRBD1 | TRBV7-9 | CASSANRGPYYEQYF | TGTGCCAGCAGCGCAAACAGGGGACCCTACTACGAGCAGTACTTC
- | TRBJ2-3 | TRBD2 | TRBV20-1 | CSARLSLAASTDTQYF | TGCAGTGCTAGACTGTCCCTAGCGGCTAGCACAGATACGCAGTATTTT
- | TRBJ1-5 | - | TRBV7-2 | CASSSSLRVDQPQHF | TGTGCCAGCAGCTCGAGTTTGCGGGTAGACCAGCCCCAGCATTTT
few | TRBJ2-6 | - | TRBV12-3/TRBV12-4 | CASSFLRGSSGANVLTF | TGTGCCAGCAGTTTCTTGAGGGGGAGCTCTGGGGCCAACGTCCTGACTTTC
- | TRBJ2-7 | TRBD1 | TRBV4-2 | CASSQESGQGGNEQYF | TGTGCCAGCAGCCAAGAGTCGGGACAGGGAGGGAATGAGCAGTACTTC
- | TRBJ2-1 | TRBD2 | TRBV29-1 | CSVEKGTGLAGYNEQFF | TGCAGCGTTGAAAAGGGGACGGGACTAGCGGGCTACAATGAGCAGTTCTTC
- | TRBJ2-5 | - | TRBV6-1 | CASKNPNRETQYF | TGTGCCAGCAAGAATCCCAATCGGGAGACCCAGTACTTC
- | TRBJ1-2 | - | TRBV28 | CASSLTGGFTPGYTF | TGTGCCAGCAGTTTAACGGGGGGTTTTACCCCTGGCTACACCTTC
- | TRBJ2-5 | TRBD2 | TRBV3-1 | CASSLYLGRGYQETQYF | TGTGCCAGCAGCCTTTATCTGGGGCGGGGGTACCAAGAGACCCAGTACTTC
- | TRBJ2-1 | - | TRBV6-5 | CASSYPGKRDEQFF | TGTGCCAGCAGTTACCCGGGGAAACGCGATGAGCAGTTCTTC
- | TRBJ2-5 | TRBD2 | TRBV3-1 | CASSPTSGGSREQYF | TGTGCCAGCAGCCCGACTAGCGGGGGATCTCGAGAGCAGTACTTC
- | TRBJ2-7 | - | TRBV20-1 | CSAGRSLETYEQYF | TGCAGTGCTGGCCGGAGTCTGGAAACCTACGAGCAGTACTTC
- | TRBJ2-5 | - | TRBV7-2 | CASSSRGWETQYF | TGTGCCAGCAGCTCCCGAGGATGGGAGACCCAGTACTTC